What follows are 32 T cell receptor beta chains derived from one specimen sequenced in a study of OX40 agonist ivuxolimab in advanced cancers. Sequencing was performed with immunoSEQ multiplex PCR; in TCRdb, only in-frame clones are kept and a portion is missing. The sample has 100,000 or so clones; under 95% are singletons. The sample here was CD4+ or CD8+ T cells sorted from blood, taken in a trial of the OX40 agonist ivuxolimab. These receptors all come from an adult with an advanced solid tumor such as melanoma, head and neck, liver or kidney cancer.

J is TRBJ1-5 and V is TRBV29-1; 9 bases are a match to TRBD1. This CDR3 comprises 13 residues. The germline V gene has CDR1 SQVTM and CDR2 ANQGSEA. Trimming took 5 bases from V and 5 from J; bases not matched to a gene: 4. CDR3 DNA: TGCAGCGTTTCAGACAGGGGGGATCAGCCCCAGCATTTT. It encodes CSVSDRGDQPQHF.

This clone was recorded once. The rearrangement joins TRBV7-3 to TRBJ1-2; TRBD1 matches 7 bases. Per the germline V gene, CDR1 is SGHTA and CDR2 is FQGTGA. The trim removed 5 bases at V and 8 bases at J, leaving 11 bases unmatched. The length of the CDR3 is 14 residues. CDR3 loop: CASSPTLQGGGYTF. CDR3 nucleotide sequence: TGTGCCAGCAGCCCTACCCTCCAGGGGGGAGGCTACACCTTC.

The chain uses TRBV29-1 and TRBJ2-4; 11 bases agree with TRBD1. From germline, CDR1 is SQVTM and CDR2 ANQGSEA. The ends lost 4 bases at V and 6 bases at J; junction bases unmatched: 5. This CDR3 region has 14 residues. The CDR3 DNA reads TGCAGCGTTGTAAGGACAGGGGGCAGAAACATTCAGTACTTC. Its translation is CSVVRTGGRNIQYF.

The chain joins TRBV18 to TRBJ1-1; no clear D. The germline V gene has CDR1 KGHSH and CDR2 LQKENI. Trimming pared 4 bases from V and 8 bases from J, leaving 14 bases between. This CDR3 region has 13 residues. DNA of the CDR3: TGTGCCAGCTCACAGAATTCCGAGGGAGAAGCTTTCTTT. Translation gives CASSQNSEGEAFF.

The chain couples TRBV4-3 to TRBJ2-1, with 11 bases that match TRBD2. The CDR3 spans 16 residues. Trimming took 6 bases from V and 3 from J; bases not matched to a gene: 7. Germline V gene sequence: CDR1 LGHNA, CDR2 YSLEER. The CDR3 nucleotides are TGCGCCAGCAGTCACTCGGGACTAGCGGTCTACAATGAGCAGTTCTTC. Translation gives CASSHSGLAVYNEQFF.

The rearrangement uses TRBV7-2 and TRBJ2-1; 7 nucleotides agree with TRBD2. Germline CDR1 SGHTA, CDR2 FQGNSA. This CDR3 comprises 15 residues. J lost 7 bases, V lost 1 base, and 7 bases had no gene match. The CDR3 nucleotides read TGTGCCAGCAGCTTAGTGGCGGGAGTGCCTAATGAGCAGTTCTTC. It yields the protein CASSLVAGVPNEQFF.

The chain employs TRBV9 and TRBJ2-7, with no clear D. Germline lookup yields CDR1 SGDLS and CDR2 YYNGEE. CDR3 length: 15 residues. V gave up 1 base and J gave up 0 bases, with 11 bases separating them. CDR3 bases: TGTGCCAGCAGCGTATCCCTCTTACCCTCCTACGAGCAGTACTTC. As protein: CASSVSLLPSYEQYF.

This chain uses TRBV19 with TRBJ2-1; D gene uncertain. In germline, CDR1 is LNHDA, CDR2 SQIVND (reference sequence). V dropped 7 bases and J dropped 4 bases, with 14 bases sitting between them. The CDR3 covers 14 residues. The CDR3 sequence is CASMELSGYNEQFF. The CDR3, as DNA: TGTGCCAGTATGGAACTATCCGGATACAATGAGCAGTTCTTC.

The chain joins TRBV2 to TRBJ1-5, with TRBD1 as a possible D gene (6 bases). V lost 7 bases and J 2 bases, leaving 15 bases between the germline ends. The CDR3 covers 15 residues. Germline V CDR1 and CDR2: SNHLY, FYNNEI. This CDR3 is CASNREDVGNQPQHF. Here the CDR3 DNA reads TGTGCCAGCAACAGGGAAGATGTCGGCAATCAGCCCCAGCATTTT.

The rearrangement joins TRBV19 to TRBJ1-1; D is unclear. The CDR3 consists of 14 residues. V was cut by 3 bases and J by 1 base, with 9 bases left in between. CDR1 and CDR2 (germline): LNHDA, SQIVND (reference sequence). CDR3: CASSIGSSNTEAFF. In DNA, the CDR3 is TGTGCCAGTAGTATCGGCAGTTCGAACACTGAAGCTTTCTTT.

The rearrangement uses TRBV19 and TRBJ1-1; D not certain. CDR3 length: 12 residues. Trimming cost V 5 bases and J 4 bases, with 8 bases left between them. Germline V CDR1 and CDR2: LNHDA, SQIVND (reference sequence). The CDR3 DNA reads TGTGCCAGTAGTTACAGTGGCACTGAAGCTTTCTTT. Its translation: CASSYSGTEAFF. Filled out from reference TRBV19 and TRBJ1-1, the complete variable domain reads DGGITQSPKYLFRKEGQNVTLSCEQNLNHDAMYWYRQDPGQGLRLIYYSQIVNDFQKGDIAEGYSVSREKKESFPLTVTSAQKNPTAFYLCASSYSGTEAFFGQGTRLTVV.

This sequence joins TRBV7-3 and TRBJ1-3; possible D gene TRBD1, 5 bases. The germline V gene has CDR1 SGHTA and CDR2 FQGTGA. The CDR3 spans 16 residues. V lost 2 bases, J lost 0 bases, and 11 bases lay in between. The CDR3 reads CASSLQGSSSGNTIYF. CDR3 DNA: TGTGCCAGCAGCTTACAGGGCAGTAGCTCTGGAAACACCATATATTTT.

This chain joins TRBV7-9 and TRBJ1-2; D is possibly TRBD1 (6 bases). CDR1 and CDR2 from the germline V gene are SEHNR and FQNEAQ (reference sequence). The V gene lost 4 bases and the J gene lost 10 bases, with 13 bases spanning the gap. This CDR3 has 12 residues. CDR3 amino acids: CASSSSDSYYTF. For the CDR3, the DNA is TGTGCCAGCAGCTCATCGGACAGCTACTACACCTTC.

The chain links TRBV15 to TRBJ2-7, with D possibly being TRBD1 or TRBD2 (6 bases each). The germline V gene has CDR1 LNHNV and CDR2 YYDKDF (reference sequence). Trimming took off 1 base at V and 7 bases at J, with 17 bases between the two ends. The CDR3 consists of 15 residues. CDR3 sequence: CATSRARGLLREQYF. For the CDR3, the DNA is TGTGCCACCAGCAGAGCCCGGGGGCTTTTGAGGGAGCAGTACTTC.

This rearrangement joins TRBV19 to TRBJ2-1, with TRBD2 identical over 15 bases. Per the germline V gene, CDR1 is LNHDA and CDR2 is SQIVND (reference sequence). V gave up 1 base and J gave up 14 bases; unmatched junction bases: 9. The CDR3 is 16 residues long. CDR3 region: CASSIGGLAGGPGEFF. Written as DNA, the CDR3 is TGTGCCAGTAGTATAGGAGGACTAGCGGGAGGGCCTGGGGAGTTCTTC.

This clone was counted a single time. The rearrangement uses TRBV28 and TRBJ2-1; TRBD2 matches 16 bases. The CDR3 totals 18 residues. Germline V CDR1 and CDR2: MDHEN, SYDVKM. The trim removed 3 bases at V and 5 bases at J, leaving 7 bases unmatched. For the CDR3, the DNA is TGTGCCAGCAGTTTTTTGGGACTAGCGGGAGGGTTAAACAATGAGCAGTTCTTC. Protein product: CASSFLGLAGGLNNEQFF.

The chain has TRBV4-1 and TRBJ2-3; 10 nucleotides line up with TRBD2. Germline loops: CDR1 MGHRA, CDR2 YSYEKL. The length of the CDR3 is 16 residues. Germline trimming cut 5 bases from V and 5 bases from J; bases unmatched to any gene: 10. CDR3 in amino acids: CASSKLGLALVDTQYF. DNA for the CDR3: TGCGCCAGCAGCAAATTGGGACTAGCGCTAGTAGATACGCAGTATTTT.

The chain employs TRBV19 and TRBJ1-5; D unresolved. The CDR3 contains 13 residues. Germline CDR1 LNHDA, CDR2 SQIVND (reference sequence). V was pared by 1 base and J by 0 bases, with 1 base between. CDR3 DNA sequence: TGTGCCAGTAGTATAGCTAGCAATCAGCCCCAGCATTTT. Translating gives CASSIASNQPQHF.

The chain combines TRBV13 with TRBJ2-1; 8 bases match TRBD2. The CDR3 covers 15 residues. V shed 5 bases and J 5 bases; nucleotides not matched to a gene: 8. Germline loops: CDR1 PRHDT, CDR2 FYEKMQ (reference sequence). The CDR3 loop reads CASSRRLGRDNEQFF. CDR3 nucleotide sequence: TGTGCCAGCAGCCGACGCCTCGGGAGGGACAATGAGCAGTTCTTC.

This sequence joins TRBV14 and TRBJ1-4; D unresolved. This CDR3 has 18 amino acids. V was cut by 0 bases and J by 0 bases, with 14 bases left in between. Germline values: CDR1 SGHDN, CDR2 FVKESK. The CDR3 sequence: CASSQDPIAGPTNEKLFF. CDR3 nucleotide sequence: TGTGCCAGCAGCCAAGACCCGATCGCCGGTCCAACTAATGAAAAACTGTTTTTT.

The chain recombines TRBV2 with TRBJ2-1; D may be TRBD2 (6 bases). Germline CDR1 and CDR2: SNHLY and FYNNEI. V was shortened by 6 bases and J by 10 bases, with 19 bases between the two germline ends. This CDR3 contains 14 residues. Here the CDR3 DNA reads TGTGCCAGCAGGGCCCAGGGAGGTAGTATAGAGCAGTTCTTC. Translated: CASRAQGGSIEQFF.

The chain is built from TRBV6-6 and TRBJ1-1; D gene uncertain. This CDR3 is 14 amino acids long. Germline CDR1 MNHNY, CDR2 SVGAGI (reference sequence). Trimming shortened V by 5 bases and J by 5 bases, and 15 bases separated the two germline ends. CDR3 loop: CASSEGLPGTEAFF. In DNA form, the CDR3 reads TGTGCCAGCAGTGAGGGCCTCCCAGGTACTGAAGCTTTCTTT.

This chain uses TRBV5-6 with TRBJ1-5; tentative D call: TRBD1 (5 bases). V lost 2 bases and J 5 bases, leaving 8 bases between the germline ends. The CDR3 extends over 13 amino acids. Germline CDR1 is SGHDT and CDR2 is YYEEEE. CDR3 loop: CASSFAGYQPQHF. CDR3 bases: TGTGCCAGCAGCTTCGCAGGGTATCAGCCCCAGCATTTT.

The V call is TRBV19, the J call TRBJ2-7, with 12 bases lining up with TRBD2. V dropped 7 bases and J dropped 0; count of bases not matched to a gene: 4. Germline CDR1 is LNHDA and CDR2 is SQIVND (reference sequence). CDR3 size: 15 residues. CDR3 region: CASTQTSGSSYEQYF. The CDR3 nucleotides are TGTGCCAGTACCCAGACTAGCGGGAGCTCCTACGAGCAGTACTTC.

In this sample, this clone turned up once. The chain carries TRBV7-9 and TRBJ1-2, with 9 bases fitting TRBD1. The CDR3 consists of 14 residues. Germline CDR1 reads SEHNR; CDR2 reads FQNEAQ (reference sequence). The junction had 4 bases not matched to a gene; V was cut back by 3 bases and J by 5 bases. In nucleotides, the CDR3 is TGTGCCAGCAGCTTTGAGGGACAGGGTTATGGCTACACCTTC. Its protein product is CASSFEGQGYGYTF.

This clone was counted between two and nine times. This chain joins TRBV6-1 and TRBJ2-5, with D possibly TRBD2 on 6 matching bases. Trimming stripped 7 bases from V and 4 bases from J, with 16 bases between. CDR1 is MNHNS and CDR2 is SASEGT in the germline V gene. This CDR3 spans 14 amino acids. The DNA of the CDR3 is TGTGCCAGCAATCGGAGGGAAGGGCGAGAGACCCAGTACTTC. Encoded protein: CASNRREGRETQYF.

The chain has TRBV4-3 and TRBJ2-2; D gene uncertain. V was shortened by 4 bases and J by 5 bases, with 8 bases between the two germline ends. Germline CDR1 and CDR2: LGHNA and YSLEER. This CDR3 comprises 13 residues. CDR3 amino acids: CASSPPATGELFF. As DNA, the CDR3 is TGCGCCAGCAGCCCTCCAGCGACCGGGGAGCTGTTTTTT.

The chain uses TRBV6-1 and TRBJ2-1; D gene ambiguous. This CDR3 has 11 amino acids. V was cut by 6 bases and J by 9 bases, with 9 bases left in between. Germline lookup yields CDR1 MNHNS and CDR2 SASEGT. This CDR3 is CASRSMAEQFF. The CDR3, as DNA: TGTGCCAGCAGGTCGATGGCTGAGCAGTTCTTC.

This chain connects TRBV19 to TRBJ2-2; D is ambiguous. The CDR3 runs to 16 residues. The V gene's germline CDR1 is LNHDA and CDR2 SQIVND (reference sequence). Trimming left V 7 bases short and J 1 base short, with 16 bases between. CDR3 in DNA: TGTGCCAGTATCCCTTTACCCCAGGTGAACACCGGGGAGCTGTTTTTT. It encodes CASIPLPQVNTGELFF.

This clone was detected only once. V gene TRBV6-6 combines with J gene TRBJ2-3; the D gene is possibly TRBD1 (7 bases). From germline, CDR1 is MNHNY and CDR2 SVGAGI (reference sequence). V dropped 4 bases and J dropped 4 bases, with 12 bases sitting between them. The length of the CDR3 is 14 residues. In DNA, the CDR3 is TGTGCCAGCAGTTCCAGGGGGGATGCAGATACGCAGTATTTT. This gives the protein CASSSRGDADTQYF.

This clone was detected only once. J is TRBJ2-7 and V is TRBV6-5; tentatively, D is TRBD1 (6 bases). V was pared by 2 bases and J by 0 bases, with 8 bases between. Germline V gene lookup returns CDR1 MNHEY and CDR2 SVGAGI. This CDR3 comprises 14 residues. The chain's CDR3 is CASSYARGSYEQYF. The CDR3, as DNA: TGTGCCAGCAGTTACGCCAGGGGCTCCTACGAGCAGTACTTC.

This clone was detected once. CDR3 nucleotides: TGTGCCAGCAGCCCCCAGGTAGGGGTGAACACTGAAGCTTTCTTT. Amino acid sequence: CASSPQVGVNTEAFF. This chain connects TRBV5-4 to TRBJ1-1; possibly TRBD1 for D (5 bases). The CDR3 is 15 amino acids. Trimming removed 4 bases at V and 0 bases at J, with 13 bases between. In germline, CDR1 is SGHNT, CDR2 YYREEE (reference sequence).